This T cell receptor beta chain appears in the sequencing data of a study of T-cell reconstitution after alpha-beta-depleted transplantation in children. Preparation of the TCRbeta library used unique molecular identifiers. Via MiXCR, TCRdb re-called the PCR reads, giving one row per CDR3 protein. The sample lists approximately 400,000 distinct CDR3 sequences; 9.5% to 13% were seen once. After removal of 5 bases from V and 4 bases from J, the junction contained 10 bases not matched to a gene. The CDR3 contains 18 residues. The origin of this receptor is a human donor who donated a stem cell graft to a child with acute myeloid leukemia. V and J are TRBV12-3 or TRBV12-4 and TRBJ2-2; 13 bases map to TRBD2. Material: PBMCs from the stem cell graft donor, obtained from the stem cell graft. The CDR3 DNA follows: TGTGCCAGCAGTCCCGGGACTAGCGGGATCGTAGGCACCGGGGAGCTGTTTTTT. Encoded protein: CASSPGTSGIVGTGELFF.